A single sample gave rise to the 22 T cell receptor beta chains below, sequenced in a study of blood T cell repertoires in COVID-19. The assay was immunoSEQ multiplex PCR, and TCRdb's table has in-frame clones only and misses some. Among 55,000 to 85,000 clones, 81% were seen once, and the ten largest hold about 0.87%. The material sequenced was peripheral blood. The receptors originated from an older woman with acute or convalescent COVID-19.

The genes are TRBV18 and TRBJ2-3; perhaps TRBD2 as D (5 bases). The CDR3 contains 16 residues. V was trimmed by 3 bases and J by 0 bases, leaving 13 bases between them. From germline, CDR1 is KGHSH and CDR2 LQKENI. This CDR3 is CASSPATRRSTDTQYF. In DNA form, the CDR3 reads TGTGCCAGCTCACCCGCGACGAGGAGGAGCACAGATACGCAGTATTTT.

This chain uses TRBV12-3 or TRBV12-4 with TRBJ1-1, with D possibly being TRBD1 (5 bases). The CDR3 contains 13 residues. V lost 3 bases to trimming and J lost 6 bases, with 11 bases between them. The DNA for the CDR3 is TGTGCCAGCAGTTTTATGGGGGAGGCTGAAGCTTTCTTT. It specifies CASSFMGEAEAFF.

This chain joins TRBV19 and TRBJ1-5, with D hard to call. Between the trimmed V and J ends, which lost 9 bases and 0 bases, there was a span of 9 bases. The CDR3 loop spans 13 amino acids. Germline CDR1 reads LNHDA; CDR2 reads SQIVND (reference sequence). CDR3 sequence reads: CASDTDSNQPQHF. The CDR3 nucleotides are TGTGCCAGCGATACAGATAGCAATCAGCCCCAGCATTTT.

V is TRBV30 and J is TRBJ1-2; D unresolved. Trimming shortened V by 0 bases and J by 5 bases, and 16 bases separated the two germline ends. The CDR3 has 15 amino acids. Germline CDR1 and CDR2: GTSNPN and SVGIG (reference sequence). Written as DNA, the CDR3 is TGTGCCTGGAGTGTAATTCGCGCAGGTCCATATGGCTACACCTTC. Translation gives CAWSVIRAGPYGYTF.

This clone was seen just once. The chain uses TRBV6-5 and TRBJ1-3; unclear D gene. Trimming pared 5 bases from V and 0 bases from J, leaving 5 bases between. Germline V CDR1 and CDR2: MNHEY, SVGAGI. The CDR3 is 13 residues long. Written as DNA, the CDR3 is TGTGCCAGCAGTAGTAGCTCTGGAAACACCATATATTTT. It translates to CASSSSSGNTIYF.

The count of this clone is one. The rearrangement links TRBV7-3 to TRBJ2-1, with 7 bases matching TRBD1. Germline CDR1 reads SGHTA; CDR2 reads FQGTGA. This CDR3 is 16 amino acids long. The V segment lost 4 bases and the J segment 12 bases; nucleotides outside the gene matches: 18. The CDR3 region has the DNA TGTGCCAGCAGCTCCGGACAGGCGCACGATTTACAAGGGCAGTTCTTC. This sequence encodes CASSSGQAHDLQGQFF.

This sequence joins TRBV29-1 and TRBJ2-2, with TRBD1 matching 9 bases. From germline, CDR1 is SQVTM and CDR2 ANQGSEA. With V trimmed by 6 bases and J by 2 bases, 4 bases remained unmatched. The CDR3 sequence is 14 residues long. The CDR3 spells CSVPGQGNTGELFF. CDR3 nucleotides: TGCAGCGTCCCGGGACAGGGAAACACCGGGGAGCTGTTTTTT.

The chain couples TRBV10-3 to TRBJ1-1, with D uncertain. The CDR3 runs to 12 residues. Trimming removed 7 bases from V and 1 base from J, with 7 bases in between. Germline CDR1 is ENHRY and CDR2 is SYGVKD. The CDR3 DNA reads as TGTGCCATCACGGCAGGGAACACTGAAGCTTTCTTT. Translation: CAITAGNTEAFF.

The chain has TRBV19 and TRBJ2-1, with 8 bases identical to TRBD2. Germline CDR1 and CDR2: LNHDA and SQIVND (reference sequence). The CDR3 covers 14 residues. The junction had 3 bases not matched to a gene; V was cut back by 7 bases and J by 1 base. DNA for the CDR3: TGTGCCAGTACTAGCGGGTCGTCCTACAATGAGCAGTTCTTC. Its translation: CASTSGSSYNEQFF.

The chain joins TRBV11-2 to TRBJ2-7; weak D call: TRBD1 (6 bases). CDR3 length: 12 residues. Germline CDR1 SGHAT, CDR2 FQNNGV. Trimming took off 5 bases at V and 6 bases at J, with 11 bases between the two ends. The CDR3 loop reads CASSPNRVEQYF. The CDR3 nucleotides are TGTGCCAGCAGCCCAAACAGGGTCGAGCAGTACTTC.

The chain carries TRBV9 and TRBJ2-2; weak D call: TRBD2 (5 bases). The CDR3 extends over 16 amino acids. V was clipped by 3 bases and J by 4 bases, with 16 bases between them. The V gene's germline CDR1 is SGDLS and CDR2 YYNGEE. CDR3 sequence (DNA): TGTGCCAGCAGCGCAACCGGGAAACAGATCACCGGGGAGCTGTTTTTT. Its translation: CASSATGKQITGELFF.

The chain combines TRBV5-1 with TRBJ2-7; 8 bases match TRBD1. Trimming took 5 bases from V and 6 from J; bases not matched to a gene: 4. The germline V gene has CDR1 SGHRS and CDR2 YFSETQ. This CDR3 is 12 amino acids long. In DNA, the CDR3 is TGCGCCAGCAGTCAGACAGGGGCCGAGCAGTACTTC. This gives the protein CASSQTGAEQYF.

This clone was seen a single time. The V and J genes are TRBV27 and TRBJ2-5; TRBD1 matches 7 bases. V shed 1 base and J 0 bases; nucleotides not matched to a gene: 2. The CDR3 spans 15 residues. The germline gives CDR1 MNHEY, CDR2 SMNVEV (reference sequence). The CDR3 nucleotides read TGTGCCAGCAGTTTATGGGGACAGAACCAAGAGACCCAGTACTTC. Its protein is CASSLWGQNQETQYF.

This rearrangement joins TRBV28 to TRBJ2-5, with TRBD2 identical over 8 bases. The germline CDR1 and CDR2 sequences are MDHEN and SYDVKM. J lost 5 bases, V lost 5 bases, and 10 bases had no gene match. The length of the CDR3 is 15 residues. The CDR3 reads CASSLPVGGRETQYF. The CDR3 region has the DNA TGTGCCAGCAGTCTCCCCGTGGGCGGGAGGGAGACCCAGTACTTC.

For the CDR3, the DNA is TGCAGCGTTATAGGACAGGGCACAGGAGAGCAGTTCTTC. As protein: CSVIGQGTGEQFF. The chain has TRBV29-1 and TRBJ2-1, with TRBD1 identical over 8 bases. Unmatched junction bases numbered 10, after V lost 5 bases and J lost 10 bases. Germline V gene lookup returns CDR1 SQVTM and CDR2 ANQGSEA. CDR3 length equals 13 residues.

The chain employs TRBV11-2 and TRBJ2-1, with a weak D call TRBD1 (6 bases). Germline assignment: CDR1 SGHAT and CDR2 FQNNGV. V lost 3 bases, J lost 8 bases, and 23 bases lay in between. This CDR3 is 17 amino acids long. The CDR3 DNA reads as TGTGCCAGCAGCTTCCCCGGGATAGGGGGTTCGATGGATGAGCAGTTCTTC. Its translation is CASSFPGIGGSMDEQFF.

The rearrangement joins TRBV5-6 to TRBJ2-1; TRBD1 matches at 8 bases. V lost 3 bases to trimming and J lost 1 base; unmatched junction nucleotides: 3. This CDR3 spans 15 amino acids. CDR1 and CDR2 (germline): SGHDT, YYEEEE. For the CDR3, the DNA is TGTGCCAGCAGCTCAACAGGGGGGTCCTACAATGAGCAGTTCTTC. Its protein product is CASSSTGGSYNEQFF.

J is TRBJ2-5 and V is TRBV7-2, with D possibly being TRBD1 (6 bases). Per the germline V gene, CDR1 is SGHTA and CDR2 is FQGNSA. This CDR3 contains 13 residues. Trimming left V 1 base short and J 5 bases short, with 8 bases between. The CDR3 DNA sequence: TGTGCCAGCAGCTTAGAGAGGGGGGAGACCCAGTACTTC. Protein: CASSLERGETQYF.

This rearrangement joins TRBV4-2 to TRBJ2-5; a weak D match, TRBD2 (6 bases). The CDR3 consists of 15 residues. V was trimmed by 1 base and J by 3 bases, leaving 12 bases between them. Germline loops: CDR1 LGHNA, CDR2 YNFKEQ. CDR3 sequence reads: CASSQGRTTEETQYF. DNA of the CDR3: TGTGCCAGCAGCCAAGGGAGGACTACCGAAGAGACCCAGTACTTC.

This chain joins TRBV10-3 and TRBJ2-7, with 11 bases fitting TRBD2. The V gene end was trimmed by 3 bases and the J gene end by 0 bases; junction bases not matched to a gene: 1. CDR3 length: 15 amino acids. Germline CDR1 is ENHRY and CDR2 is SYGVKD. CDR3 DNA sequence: TGTGCCATCAGTGAAGGACTAGCGGGCTCCTACGAGCAGTACTTC. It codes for CAISEGLAGSYEQYF.

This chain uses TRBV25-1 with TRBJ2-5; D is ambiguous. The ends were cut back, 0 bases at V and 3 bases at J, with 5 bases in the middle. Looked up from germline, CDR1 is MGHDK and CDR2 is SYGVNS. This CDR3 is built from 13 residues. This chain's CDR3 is CASSEYSEETQYF. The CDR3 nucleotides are TGTGCCAGCAGTGAATACTCGGAAGAGACCCAGTACTTC. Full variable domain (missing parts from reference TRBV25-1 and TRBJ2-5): EADIYQTPRYLVIGTGKKITLECSQTMGHDKMYWYQQDPGMELHLIHYSYGVNSTEKGDLSSESTVSRIRTEHFPLTLESARPSHTSQYLCASSEYSEETQYFGPGTRLLVL.

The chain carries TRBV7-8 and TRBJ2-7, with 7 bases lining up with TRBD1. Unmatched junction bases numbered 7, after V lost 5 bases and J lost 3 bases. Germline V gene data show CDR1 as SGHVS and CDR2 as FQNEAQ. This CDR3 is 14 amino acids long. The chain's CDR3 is CASSPTGAGYEQYF. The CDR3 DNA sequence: TGTGCCAGCAGCCCCACAGGGGCTGGCTACGAGCAGTACTTC.